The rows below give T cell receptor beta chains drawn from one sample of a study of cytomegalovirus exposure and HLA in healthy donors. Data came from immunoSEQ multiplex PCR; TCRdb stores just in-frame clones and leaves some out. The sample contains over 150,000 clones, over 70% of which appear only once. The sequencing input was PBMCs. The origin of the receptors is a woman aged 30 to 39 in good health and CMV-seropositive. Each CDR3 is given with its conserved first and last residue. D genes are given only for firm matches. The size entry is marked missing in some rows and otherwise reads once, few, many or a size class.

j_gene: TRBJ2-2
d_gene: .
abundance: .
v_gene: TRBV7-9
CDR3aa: CASSPGKNTGELFF
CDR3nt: TGTGCCAGCAGCCCCGGGAAGAACACCGGGGAGCTGTTTTTT

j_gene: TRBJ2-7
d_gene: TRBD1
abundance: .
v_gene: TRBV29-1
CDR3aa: CSSGTGDGEQYF
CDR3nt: TGCAGCTCCGGGACAGGAGACGGCGAGCAGTACTTC

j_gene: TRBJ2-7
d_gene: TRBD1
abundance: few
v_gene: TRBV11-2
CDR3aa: CASSFGLDRAYEQYF
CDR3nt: TGTGCCAGCAGCTTTGGGCTGGACAGGGCCTACGAGCAGTACTTC

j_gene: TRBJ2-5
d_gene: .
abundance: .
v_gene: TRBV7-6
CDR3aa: CASSTSGQETQYF
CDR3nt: TGTGCCAGCAGCACCTCGGGGCAAGAGACCCAGTACTTC

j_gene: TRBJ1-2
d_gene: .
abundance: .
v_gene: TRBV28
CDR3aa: CASSFSEGIDYGYTF
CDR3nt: TGTGCCAGCAGTTTTAGCGAAGGAATTGACTATGGCTACACCTTC

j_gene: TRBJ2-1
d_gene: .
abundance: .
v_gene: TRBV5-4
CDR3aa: CASSPPMGQGGNEQFF
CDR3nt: TGTGCCAGCAGCCCACCGATGGGTCAAGGGGGCAATGAGCAGTTCTTC

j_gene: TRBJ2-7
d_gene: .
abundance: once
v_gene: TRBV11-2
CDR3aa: CASSSPEGQTYEQYF
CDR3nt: TGTGCCAGCAGCTCCCCGGAGGGACAGACCTACGAGCAGTACTTC

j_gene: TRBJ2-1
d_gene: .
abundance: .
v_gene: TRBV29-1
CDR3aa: CSVGLGGDNEQFF
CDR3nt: TGCAGCGTTGGGTTAGGAGGCGACAATGAGCAGTTCTTC

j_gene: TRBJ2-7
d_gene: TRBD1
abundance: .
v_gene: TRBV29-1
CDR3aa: CSTEGQGSEQYF
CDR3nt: TGCAGCACTGAGGGACAGGGTAGCGAGCAGTACTTC

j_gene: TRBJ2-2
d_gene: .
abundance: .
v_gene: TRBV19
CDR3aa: CASSRGAGVNTGELFF
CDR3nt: TGTGCCAGTAGTAGGGGGGCGGGGGTGAACACCGGGGAGCTGTTTTTT

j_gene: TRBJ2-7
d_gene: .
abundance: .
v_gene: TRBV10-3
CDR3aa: CAISERQGQSPLQRYEQYF
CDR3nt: TGTGCCATCAGTGAGAGGCAGGGTCAATCCCCCCTCCAGAGATACGAGCAGTACTTC

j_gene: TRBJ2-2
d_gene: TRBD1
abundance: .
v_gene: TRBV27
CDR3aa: CASRRQGNTGELFF
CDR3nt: TGTGCCAGCAGAAGACAGGGGAACACCGGGGAGCTGTTTTTT

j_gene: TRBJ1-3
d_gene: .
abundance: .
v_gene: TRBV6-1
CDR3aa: CASSLGGSGNTIYF
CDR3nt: TGTGCCAGCAGCCTCGGAGGAAGTGGAAACACCATATATTTT

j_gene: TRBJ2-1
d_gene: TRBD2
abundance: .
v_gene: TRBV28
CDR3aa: CASSLGMGLADNEQFF
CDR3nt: TGTGCCAGCAGTTTAGGGATGGGACTAGCAGACAATGAGCAGTTCTTC

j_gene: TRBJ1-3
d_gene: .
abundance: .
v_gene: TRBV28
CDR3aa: CASSAGSFDRNTIYF
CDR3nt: TGTGCCAGCAGTGCGGGGAGTTTCGATAGAAACACCATATATTTT

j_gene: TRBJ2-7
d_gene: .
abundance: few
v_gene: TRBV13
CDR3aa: CASSSLGAASYEQYF
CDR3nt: TGTGCCAGCAGCTCTCTGGGGGCAGCAAGTTACGAGCAGTACTTC

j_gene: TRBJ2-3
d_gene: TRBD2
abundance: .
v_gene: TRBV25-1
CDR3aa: CASTLAGSTDTQYF
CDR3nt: TGTGCCAGCACCCTAGCGGGGAGCACAGATACGCAGTATTTT

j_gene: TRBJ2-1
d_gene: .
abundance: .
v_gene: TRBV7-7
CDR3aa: CASSFDSSSYNEQFF
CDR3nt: TGTGCCAGCAGTTTCGACTCGAGCTCCTACAATGAGCAGTTCTTC

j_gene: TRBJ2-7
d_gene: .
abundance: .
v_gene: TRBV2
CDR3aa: CASSGSTGLADYEQYF
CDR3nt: TGTGCCAGCAGTGGCAGTACAGGGCTAGCAGATTACGAGCAGTACTTC

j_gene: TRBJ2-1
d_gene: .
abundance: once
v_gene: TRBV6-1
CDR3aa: CASSEGPNNEQFF
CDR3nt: TGTGCCAGCAGTGAAGGTCCAAACAATGAGCAGTTCTTC

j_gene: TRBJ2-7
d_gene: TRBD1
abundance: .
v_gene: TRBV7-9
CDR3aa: CASSTGQGYYEQYF
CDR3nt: TGTGCCAGCAGCACCGGACAGGGGTACTACGAGCAGTACTTC

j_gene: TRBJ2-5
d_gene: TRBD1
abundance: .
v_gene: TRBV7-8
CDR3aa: CASSFDRAAGWAQYF
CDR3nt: TGTGCCAGCAGCTTCGACAGGGCGGCCGGTTGGGCCCAGTACTTC

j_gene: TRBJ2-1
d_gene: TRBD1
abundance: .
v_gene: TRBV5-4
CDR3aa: CASSQGQLSAYEQFF
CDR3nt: TGTGCCAGCAGCCAGGGACAGCTTAGCGCCTATGAGCAGTTCTTC

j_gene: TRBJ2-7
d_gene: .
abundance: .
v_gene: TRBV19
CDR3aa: CASSTGQYEQYF
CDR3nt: TGTGCCAGTAGTACAGGACAGTACGAGCAGTACTTC

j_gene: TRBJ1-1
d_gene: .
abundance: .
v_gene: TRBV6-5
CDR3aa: CASSRGGTEAFF
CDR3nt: TGTGCCAGCAGTAGGGGGGGGACTGAAGCTTTCTTT

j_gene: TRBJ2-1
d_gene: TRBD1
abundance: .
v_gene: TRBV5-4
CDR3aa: CASRATGRYNEQFF
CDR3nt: TGTGCCAGCAGGGCGACAGGGAGATACAATGAGCAGTTCTTC

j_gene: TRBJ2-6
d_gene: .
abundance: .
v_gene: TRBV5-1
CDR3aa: CASSLESSGANVLTF
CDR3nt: TGCGCCAGCAGCTTGGAGAGCTCTGGGGCCAACGTCCTGACTTTC

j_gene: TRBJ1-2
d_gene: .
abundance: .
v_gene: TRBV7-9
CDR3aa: CSSSEANSYGYTF
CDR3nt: TGTTCCAGCAGCGAGGCTAACTCCTATGGCTACACCTTC

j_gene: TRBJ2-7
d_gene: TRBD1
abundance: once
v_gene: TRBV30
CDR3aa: CAWSRGQTYTYEQYF
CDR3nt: TGTGCCTGGAGTAGGGGACAGACGTATACCTACGAGCAGTACTTC

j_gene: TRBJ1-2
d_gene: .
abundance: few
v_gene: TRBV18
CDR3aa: CASSPNGQSYGYTF
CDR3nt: TGTGCCAGCTCACCAAACGGACAGAGCTATGGCTACACCTTC

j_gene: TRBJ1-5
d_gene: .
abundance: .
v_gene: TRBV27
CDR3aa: CASSLGGGQPQHF
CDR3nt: TGTGCCAGCAGTTTAGGCGGAGGGCAGCCCCAGCATTTT

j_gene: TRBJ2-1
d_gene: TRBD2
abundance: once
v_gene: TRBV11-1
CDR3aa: CASSLARGLGNNEQFF
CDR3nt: TGTGCCAGCAGCTTAGCAAGAGGACTAGGAAACAATGAGCAGTTCTTC